This T cell receptor beta chain derives from a study of a mutant IDH1 vaccine in newly diagnosed glioma. Study details: The initiation of vaccination occurred 4-6 weeks after radiotherapy alone, or with temozolomide cycles. Males made up around 62% and females roughly 40% of treated patients, whose mean age was approximately 44 years.

Regarding this clone: Its antigen is not identified.

The sample's time point: week 35, safety follow-up. In every dose of vaccine, 300 ug of mutant IDH1 20-mer peptide was given alongside topical imiquimod. The CDR3 loop spans 15 amino acids. Looked up from germline, CDR1 is MGHRA and CDR2 is YSYEKL. The ends lost 1 base at V and 1 base at J; junction bases unmatched: 1. Only in-frame clones appear in the TCRdb table, and some are missing; sequencing was by immunoSEQ multiplex PCR. The table records about 54,000 clones, 80% to 85% of them present only once. This TCR was sampled from a woman aged 18-29 years with glioma. The sequencing here drew on PBMCs, taken from a glioma patient whose treatment included an IDH1 peptide vaccine. The chain couples TRBV4-1 to TRBJ1-5, with 7 bases aligning to TRBD1. This chain's CDR3 is CASSQGQGSNQPQHF. CDR3 in DNA: TGCGCCAGCAGCCAAGGACAGGGAAGCAATCAGCCCCAGCATTTT.